The sequence of this T cell receptor beta chain was determined in a study of control samples from healthy donors and cancer patients. Produced via immunoSEQ multiplex PCR; TCRdb's table is partial and in-frame only. The sample holds some 120,000 clones, roughly 90% seen once. This clone was detected once. This TCR came from a man aged 45-60 years in good health. The sequenced sample consisted of blood.

This chain's CDR3 is CASRVWGGTGYTF. CDR3 coding DNA: TGTGCCAGCCGAGTATGGGGGGGCACTGGCTACACCTTC. The chain is built from TRBV6-5 and TRBJ1-2, with D possibly being TRBD1 (6 bases). The V end lost 8 bases, the J end lost 7 bases, and 17 bases lay between the germline ends. Germline CDR1 is MNHEY and CDR2 is SVGAGI. CDR3 length equals 13 residues.